The clone carrying this T cell receptor (beta chain) was counted at least ten times. The time point was: sample taken at primary tumor resection. Sequencing covered unsorted whole RNA taken from tumor, nontumor lung or frozen PBMC. These data originate in a study of spatial heterogeneity in lung cancer. On the study more broadly: Each distinct TCR and UMI combination averaged more than ten appearances in raw reads.

MiXCR was run by TCRdb on the 5' RACE reads, yielding one entry per CDR3 protein. The repertoire holds approximately 52,000 distinct CDR3 sequences, with roughly 7.5% as singletons. This CDR3 spans 16 amino acids. Germline lookup yields CDR1 LNHDA and CDR2 SQIVND (reference sequence). Unmatched junction bases numbered 4, after V lost 3 bases and J lost 0 bases. The chain carries TRBV19 and TRBJ1-1, with 10 bases aligning to TRBD1. This receptor was identified in a female donor with early-stage non-small cell lung cancer. The specimen was PBMCs, collected at surgery. CDR3 sequence: CASSIPGQGMNTEAFF. DNA of the CDR3: TGTGCCAGTAGTATTCCGGGACAGGGGATGAACACTGAAGCTTTCTTT.